A single sample is the source of the 26 T cell receptor beta chains below, sequenced in a study of CD8 T cells in ankylosing spondylitis (dated by TCRdb to between 2016 and 2019). Summary of the overall study and its limitations: Blood from ankylosing spondylitis patients appeared to be characterized by a TCR beta motif made up of several highly homologous amino acid variants.

Libraries were prepared through 5' RACE. The run used an Illumina HiSeq 2500. TCRdb reprocessing: public reads trimmed at Q25 with fastp, clones called with MiXCR, in-frame beta chains kept. Every entry covers one CDR3 protein and lists the most common genes and DNA from its rows. The sample table records 470,000 or so distinct CDR3 sequences; about 24% of these occur just once. 0.75% to 0.9% of the sample is taken by the ten largest. These receptors lack a known antigen. Sample: blood, either unsorted or a sorted T cell fraction (not recorded which). These receptors were collected from a male donor with ankylosing spondylitis.

The chain combines TRBV6-2 or TRBV6-3 with TRBJ2-7, with D perhaps TRBD2 (5 bases). Germline-derived CDR1 and CDR2 are MNHEY and SVGEGT. The CDR3 consists of 15 residues. Trimming removed 0 bases at V and 3 bases at J, with 12 bases between. The CDR3 protein is CASSYSRADRYEQYV. CDR3 nucleotides: TGTGCCAGCAGTTACTCGAGGGCTGATCGCTACGAGCAGTACGTC.

CDR3 sequence: CASSEIPGQPNTEAFF. The CDR3 DNA reads as TGCGCCAGCAGCGAAATACCGGGACAACCGAACACTGAAGCTTTCTTT. The J gene is TRBJ1-1, the V gene TRBV10-2; D is possibly TRBD1 (6 bases). The CDR3 runs to 16 residues. V gave up 6 bases and J gave up 1 base, with 18 bases separating them. Germline V gene lookup returns CDR1 WSHSY and CDR2 SAAADI.

V is TRBV24-1 and J is TRBJ2-1, with 7 bases lining up with TRBD2. The ends lost 6 bases at V and 5 bases at J; junction bases unmatched: 12. Germline V gene sequence: CDR1 KGHDR, CDR2 SFDVKD. The CDR3 spans 16 residues. This CDR3 reads CATSTTGGLKNNEQFF. CDR3 DNA: TGTGCCACCAGTACCACGGGGGGACTCAAGAACAATGAGCAGTTCTTC.

This clonotype has ten or more counts. The chain has TRBV3-1 and TRBJ2-5; 7 positions match TRBD2. The germline V gene encodes CDR1 LGHDT and CDR2 YNNKEL (reference sequence). Trimming at V came to 1 base and at J to 2 bases, leaving 4 bases not matched to a gene. There are 15 residues in the CDR3. The CDR3 coding sequence is TGTGCCAGCAGCCAAGTTCGGACTAGACAAGAGACCCAGTACTTC. Protein: CASSQVRTRQETQYF.

This clonotype was seen a handful of times. The V call is TRBV6-2 or TRBV6-3, the J call TRBJ2-7; 8 positions match TRBD1. CDR3 length equals 13 residues. The V and J ends lost 6 bases and 9 bases, in that order; junction bases with no gene match: 10. Germline-derived CDR1 and CDR2 are MNHEY and SVGEGT. CDR3 in amino acids: CASRRTGTGGQYV. The DNA for the CDR3 is TGTGCCAGCAGGAGGACCGGGACAGGCGGGCAGTACGTC.

This rearrangement joins TRBV12-3 or TRBV12-4 to TRBJ1-5; 8 nucleotides align to TRBD1. V lost 3 bases and J lost 2; bases outside the gene matches: 3. The CDR3 length is 15 residues. Here the CDR3 DNA reads TGTGCCAGCAGTTTCGCAGGGGGCGGCAATCAGCCCCAGCATTTT. Translated: CASSFAGGGNQPQHF.

The J gene is TRBJ2-2, the V gene TRBV6-1, with 13 positions matching TRBD2. V dropped 5 bases and J dropped 7; count of bases not matched to a gene: 7. Germline CDR1 and CDR2: MNHNS and SASEGT. The CDR3 has 16 residues. For the CDR3, the DNA is TGTGCCAGCAGTCGGACTAGCGGGAGTAGTGTCGGGGAGCTGTTTTTT. Protein product: CASSRTSGSSVGELFF.

This clonotype was detected only a few times. The chain combines TRBV20-1 with TRBJ1-5; D is possibly TRBD1 (5 bases). Germline CDR1 is DFQATT and CDR2 is SNEGSKA (reference sequence). V lost 2 bases, J lost 0 bases, and 8 bases lay in between. There are 14 residues in the CDR3. The CDR3 coding sequence is TGCAGTGCTAGAAGGGGCCCTAGCAATCAGCCCCAGCATTTT. Encoded protein: CSARRGPSNQPQHF.

The J gene is TRBJ2-1, the V gene TRBV24-1; no firm D call. Germline loops: CDR1 KGHDR, CDR2 SFDVKD. The CDR3 runs 13 residues. Trimming took 1 base from V and 8 from J, leaving 8 bases between them. Here the CDR3 DNA reads TGTGCCACCAGTGATTTTGGCGTCGATGAGCAGTTCTTC. Translated, it gives CATSDFGVDEQFF.

J is TRBJ2-2 and V is TRBV20-1; 9 nucleotides match TRBD2. This CDR3 is built from 16 residues. V shed 4 bases, J shed 0 bases, and the junction held 6 bases outside the gene matches. CDR1 is DFQATT, CDR2 SNEGSKA, per germline (reference sequence). The DNA for the CDR3 is TGCAGTGCTATCCCAGCGGGAGGCCCGAACACCGGGGAGCTGTTTTTT. Amino acids: CSAIPAGGPNTGELFF.

This clonotype was seen a few times. The chain uses TRBV12-3 or TRBV12-4 and TRBJ2-1, with D unresolved. Trimming took off 5 bases at V and 4 bases at J, with 12 bases between the two ends. The CDR3 length is 14 residues. The CDR3 sequence is CASSPRTRYNEQFF. The CDR3 DNA sequence: TGTGCCAGCAGTCCCCGGACCAGGTACAATGAGCAGTTCTTC.

The chain links TRBV21-1 to TRBJ1-2. TRBV21-1 is a listed pseudogene. The CDR3 spans 12 residues. CDR3 nucleotide sequence: TGTGCCCCCCAAGAGTCCGGCTATGGCTACACCTTC. It specifies CAPQESGYGYTF.

This clonotype was counted many times. This rearrangement joins TRBV12-3 or TRBV12-4 to TRBJ1-1; D is unresolved. Trimming stripped 5 bases from V and 1 base from J, with 8 bases between. The CDR3 has 13 amino acids. CDR3: CASSLTWNTEAFF. The CDR3 coding sequence is TGTGCCAGCAGTCTGACTTGGAACACTGAAGCTTTCTTT.

This clonotype was recorded once. The chain combines TRBV2 with TRBJ2-5; D call uncertain. The germline V gene has CDR1 SNHLY and CDR2 FYNNEI. Trimming cost V 5 bases and J 1 base, with 20 bases left between them. The CDR3 sequence is 17 residues long. The CDR3 is CASSPSAINPIQETQYF. In DNA, the CDR3 is TGTGCCAGCAGTCCCTCCGCGATAAACCCCATCCAAGAGACCCAGTACTTC. Looking up the rest from reference TRBV2 and TRBJ2-5 gives the full variable domain: EPEVTQTPSHQVTQMGQEVILRCVPISNHLYFYWYRQILGQKVEFLVSFYNNEISEKSEIFDDQFSVERPDGSNFTLKIRSTKLEDSAMYFCASSPSAINPIQETQYFGPGTRLLVL.

This chain uses TRBV12-3 or TRBV12-4 with TRBJ2-1; D may be TRBD2 (7 bases). The V and J ends lost 6 bases and 1 base respectively, with 13 bases between them. The CDR3 consists of 15 residues. The CDR3 DNA reads TGTGCCAGCAGCCATGGGGGGGCTTCCTACAATGAGCAGTTCTTC. This sequence encodes CASSHGGASYNEQFF.

This clonotype has just a few counts. The V gene is TRBV29-1, the J gene TRBJ1-1; no firm D call. Germline CDR1 reads SQVTM; CDR2 reads ANQGSEA. Trimming cost V 7 bases and J 5 bases, with 11 bases left between them. This CDR3 contains 11 residues. Here the CDR3 DNA reads TGCAGCGGCTATAGTGGGACTGAAGCTTTCTTT. As protein: CSGYSGTEAFF.

The chain employs TRBV20-1 and TRBJ2-3; 7 nucleotides match TRBD2. The V gene's germline CDR1 is DFQATT and CDR2 SNEGSKA (reference sequence). J gave up 0 bases and V 4 bases, and 7 bases lay outside the gene matches. The CDR3 totals 15 residues. The CDR3 DNA is TGCAGTGCTATTGGGCGGGAGAGGAGCACAGATACGCAGTATTTT. Translation gives CSAIGRERSTDTQYF.

The sample holds a few counts of this clonotype. J is TRBJ2-3 and V is TRBV5-1; 14 bases fit TRBD2. CDR1 is SGHRS, CDR2 YFSETQ, per germline. The CDR3 sequence is 20 residues long. Trimming cost V 0 bases and J 4 bases; bases outside gene matches: 13. The CDR3 DNA is TGCGCCAGCAGCTTGGCCCCCGGGACTAGCGGGAGTCTCACGGCAGATACGCAGTATTTT. Translation: CASSLAPGTSGSLTADTQYF.

The chain employs TRBV5-6 and TRBJ1-1; D gene unclear. Trimming shortened V by 1 base and J by 3 bases, and 7 bases separated the two germline ends. CDR1 and CDR2 from the germline V gene are SGHDT and YYEEEE. CDR3 length: 13 residues. This CDR3 is CASSLSEYTEAFF. The CDR3 bases are TGTGCCAGCAGCTTGTCGGAATACACTGAAGCTTTCTTT.

This clonotype has only a few counts. The chain carries TRBV24-1 and TRBJ1-1; tentative D call: TRBD1 (5 bases). The germline gives CDR1 KGHDR, CDR2 SFDVKD. V was clipped by 6 bases and J by 3 bases, with 10 bases between them. The CDR3 sequence is 13 residues long. DNA for the CDR3: TGTGCCACCAGTCAGGGTCTGGACACTGAAGCTTTCTTT. Amino acid sequence: CATSQGLDTEAFF.

This clonotype appeared a few times. J is TRBJ1-2 and V is TRBV27; 11 bases map to TRBD1. The J segment lost 8 bases and the V segment lost 5 bases, leaving 7 bases of the junction unmatched. CDR3 length: 14 residues. Looked up from germline, CDR1 is MNHEY and CDR2 is SMNVEV (reference sequence). The CDR3 loop reads CASSPPDRGHGYTF. CDR3 nucleotides: TGTGCCAGCAGTCCCCCGGACAGGGGGCACGGCTACACCTTC.

This clonotype was seen a few times. This chain joins TRBV20-1 and TRBJ1-5; 7 nucleotides match TRBD1. This CDR3 has 16 amino acids. V was pared by 3 bases and J by 2 bases, with 10 bases of the junction left unmatched. Germline lookup yields CDR1 DFQATT and CDR2 SNEGSKA (reference sequence). As DNA, the CDR3 is TGCAGTGCTAGCTACAGGGGAGGGTACGGCAATCAGCCCCAGCATTTT. This sequence encodes CSASYRGGYGNQPQHF.

This clonotype was found a few times. The chain uses TRBV3-1 and TRBJ2-2; D might be TRBD2 (5 bases). Trimming stripped 5 bases from V and 2 bases from J, with 12 bases between. This CDR3 has 15 residues. Germline V gene sequence: CDR1 LGHDT, CDR2 YNNKEL (reference sequence). The CDR3 protein is CASSSQRINTGELFF. As DNA, the CDR3 is TGTGCCAGCAGCTCCCAGCGGATTAACACCGGGGAGCTGTTTTTT.

The chain joins TRBV2 to TRBJ1-1, with 7 bases fitting TRBD1. The CDR3 runs to 14 residues. The V gene end was trimmed by 6 bases and the J gene end by 0 bases; junction bases not matched to a gene: 4. Germline lookup yields CDR1 SNHLY and CDR2 FYNNEI. This chain's CDR3 is CASRGQFLNTEAFF. CDR3 bases: TGTGCCAGCAGGGGACAGTTCTTGAACACTGAAGCTTTCTTT.

The V gene is TRBV11-2, the J gene TRBJ2-1; 9 bases agree with TRBD2. Germline trimming cut 1 base from V and 6 bases from J; bases unmatched to any gene: 7. This CDR3 has 16 residues. Looked up from germline, CDR1 is SGHAT and CDR2 is FQNNGV. The chain's CDR3 is CASSLGLLAGVNEQFF. CDR3 DNA sequence: TGTGCCAGCAGCTTAGGACTGTTAGCGGGAGTCAATGAGCAGTTCTTC.

J is TRBJ2-1 and V is TRBV5-6, with 11 bases identical to TRBD2. The CDR3 sequence is 18 residues long. CDR1 is SGHDT, CDR2 YYEEEE, per germline. Trimming at V came to 2 bases and at J to 0 bases, leaving 7 bases not matched to a gene. In nucleotides, the CDR3 is TGTGCCAGCAGCTTCGGACTAGCGGGCGCCAGCTCCTACAATGAGCAGTTCTTC. Translated, it gives CASSFGLAGASSYNEQFF.